These 23 T cell receptor beta chains originate from one sample sequenced in a study of T cells after yellow fever vaccination. Each CDR3 protein is one row after TCRdb ran MiXCR on the 5' RACE reads. This table holds approximately 600,000 distinct CDR3 sequences, 10% to 15% found once. Sequences were derived from PBMCs, sampled on the day of the yellow fever booster vaccination. The receptors come from a man under 40 who received the YFV17D yellow fever vaccine.

This clonotype has just a few counts. This chain connects TRBV18 to TRBJ2-5; D unclear. The CDR3 has 15 amino acids. V was trimmed by 3 bases and J by 5 bases, leaving 16 bases between them. In germline, CDR1 is KGHSH, CDR2 LQKENI. This CDR3 reads CASSPTPAASETQYF. Written as DNA, the CDR3 is TGTGCCAGCTCACCCACCCCCGCCGCATCGGAGACCCAGTACTTC.

The rearrangement links TRBV18 to TRBJ2-7; 8 bases match TRBD2. Germline V gives CDR1 KGHSH, CDR2 LQKENI. There are 14 residues in the CDR3. The trim removed 2 bases at V and 4 bases at J, leaving 4 bases unmatched. The CDR3 reads CASSPGPGGYEQYF. CDR3 in DNA: TGTGCCAGCTCACCAGGGCCGGGAGGGTACGAGCAGTACTTC.

The chain couples TRBV10-3 to TRBJ2-1, with TRBD2 matching 8 bases. Germline V lookup: CDR1 ENHRY, CDR2 SYGVKD. This CDR3 spans 14 amino acids. Trimming removed 11 bases from V and 1 base from J; junction bases left unmatched: 7. The CDR3 sequence: CASQREISYNEQFF. The DNA of the CDR3 is TGTGCCTCCCAGCGGGAGATATCCTACAATGAGCAGTTCTTC.

This clonotype was counted a few times. The V and J genes are TRBV29-1 and TRBJ2-2, with no clear D. This CDR3 is built from 10 residues. V lost 7 bases and J lost 8, with 8 bases in between. CDR1 SQVTM and CDR2 ANQGSEA come from the germline V gene. The CDR3 DNA sequence: TGCAGCGCGCTCTTAGGGGAGCTGTTTTTT. Protein: CSALLGELFF.

This clonotype was detected only a few times. The V call is TRBV4-3, the J call TRBJ2-1; TRBD2 aligns across 9 bases. The length of the CDR3 is 16 residues. J lost 5 bases, V lost 3 bases, and 8 bases had no gene match. Germline V lookup: CDR1 LGHNA, CDR2 YSLEER. In nucleotides, the CDR3 is TGCGCCAGCAGCCAGGCGGGCGGGAGGGTTCACAATGAGCAGTTCTTC. It encodes CASSQAGGRVHNEQFF.

This clonotype was counted only a few times. The V gene is TRBV6-2 or TRBV6-3, the J gene TRBJ1-2; D unresolved. Trimming removed 7 bases at V and 5 bases at J, with 14 bases between. The CDR3 totals 13 residues. Germline-derived CDR1 and CDR2 are MNHEY and SVGEGT. CDR3 residues: CASTDQVLYGYTF. The CDR3 DNA follows: TGTGCCAGCACAGATCAGGTGCTATATGGCTACACCTTC.

In this sample, this clonotype turned up once. Sequence at one end of the junction differs from germline and may be a read error. CDR3 in DNA: TGTGCCACCAGCCAGGGGAGGTATGAAAAACTGTCTTTT. Protein: CATSQGRYEKLSF. The chain carries TRBV27 and TRBJ1-4; weak D call: TRBD1 (6 bases). In germline, CDR1 is MNHEY, CDR2 SMNVEV (reference sequence). This CDR3 is 13 amino acids long. Full variable domain (outside the CDR3, taken from reference TRBV27 and TRBJ1-4): EAQVTQNPRYLITVTGKKLTVTCSQNMNHEYMSWYRQDPGLGLRQIYYSMNVEVTDKGDVPEGYKVSRKEKRNFPLILESPSPNQTSLYFCATSQGRYEKLSFGSGTQLSVL.

The chain combines TRBV6-1 with TRBJ1-2; D remains unclear. The CDR3 covers 13 residues. Trimming cost V 7 bases and J 5 bases, with 14 bases left between them. Germline V gene sequence: CDR1 MNHNS, CDR2 SASEGT. In DNA form, the CDR3 reads TGTGCCAGCACCGGTGGAACGTGGTATGGCTACACCTTC. It translates to CASTGGTWYGYTF.

The sample holds a few counts of this clonotype. The CDR3 nucleotides read TGTGCCATCAGGGCCGACAGGGACAATTCACCCCTCCACTTT. Protein product: CAIRADRDNSPLHF. The gene calls are TRBV10-3 and TRBJ1-6; 7 nucleotides agree with TRBD1. Trimming cost V 6 bases and J 7 bases; bases outside gene matches: 6. CDR1 is ENHRY, CDR2 SYGVKD, per germline. CDR3 length: 14 amino acids.

This clonotype was detected a few times. The chain employs TRBV5-1 and TRBJ2-4; TRBD1 is a possible D gene (5 bases). The CDR3 is 14 residues long. CDR1 and CDR2 (germline): SGHRS, YFSETQ. Between the trimmed V and J ends, which lost 2 bases and 3 bases, there was a span of 9 bases. CDR3 amino acids: CASSLPDSKNIQYF. In nucleotides, the CDR3 is TGCGCCAGCAGCTTACCCGACAGCAAAAACATTCAGTACTTC. The full variable domain, completed using reference TRBV5-1 and TRBJ2-4, is KAGVTQTPRYLIKTRGQQVTLSCSPISGHRSVSWYQQTPGQGLQFLFEYFSETQRNKGNFPGRFSGRQFSNSRSEMNVSTLELGDSALYLCASSLPDSKNIQYFGAGTRLSVL.

This clonotype was seen only a few times. The chain has TRBV4-1 and TRBJ2-1; possible D gene TRBD2, 5 bases. CDR1 and CDR2 from the germline V gene are MGHRA and YSYEKL. V was cut by 1 base and J by 8 bases, with 12 bases left in between. The CDR3 has 14 residues. CDR3: CASSQVAQWDEQFF. As DNA, the CDR3 is TGCGCCAGCAGCCAAGTAGCGCAATGGGATGAGCAGTTCTTC.

The CDR3 sequence: CASSLTSQVEQYF. CDR3 in DNA: TGTGCCAGCAGCTTAACTAGTCAGGTCGAGCAGTACTTC. The V gene is TRBV7-9, the J gene TRBJ2-7, with D possibly being TRBD2 (5 bases). V was pared by 2 bases and J by 6 bases, with 11 bases between. Germline V gene sequence: CDR1 SEHNR, CDR2 FQNEAQ (reference sequence). This CDR3 contains 13 residues.

The V gene is TRBV3-1, the J gene TRBJ2-1; 12 positions agree with TRBD2. The CDR3 length is 16 residues. V gave up 4 bases and J gave up 4 bases; unmatched junction bases: 5. Per the germline V gene, CDR1 is LGHDT and CDR2 is YNNKEL (reference sequence). Here the CDR3 reads CASSPAGLAGYNEQFF. In nucleotides, the CDR3 is TGTGCCAGCAGCCCAGCCGGACTAGCGGGGTACAATGAGCAGTTCTTC.

This clonotype was found a few times. This chain joins TRBV9 and TRBJ1-5; D unresolved. Germline V gene sequence: CDR1 SGDLS, CDR2 YYNGEE. Trimming shortened V by 0 bases and J by 7 bases, and 14 bases separated the two germline ends. The CDR3 sequence is 15 residues long. The CDR3 here is CASSVGMGEWQPQHF. CDR3 DNA sequence: TGTGCCAGCAGCGTAGGGATGGGAGAATGGCAGCCCCAGCATTTT.

This clonotype has a handful of counts. The chain is built from TRBV20-1 and TRBJ2-1; 13 bases are shared with TRBD2. This CDR3 comprises 17 residues. Trimming at V came to 6 bases and at J to 6 bases, leaving 14 bases not matched to a gene. Germline V gene data show CDR1 as DFQATT and CDR2 as SNEGSKA (reference sequence). The DNA for the CDR3 is TGCAGTGCCCGCGGACTAGCGGGAGCCGGTATTCTCAATGAGCAGTTCTTC. As protein: CSARGLAGAGILNEQFF.

The chain uses TRBV7-2 and TRBJ2-5; 9 nucleotides match TRBD2. The CDR3 spans 17 residues. The V gene end was trimmed by 1 base and the J gene end by 1 base; junction bases not matched to a gene: 7. Germline-derived CDR1 and CDR2 are SGHTA and FQGNSA. As DNA, the CDR3 is TGTGCCAGCAGCTTAGGCCCTAGCGGGGCTGGCCAAGAGACCCAGTACTTC. It encodes CASSLGPSGAGQETQYF.

This clonotype was seen only a few times. The chain combines TRBV7-2 with TRBJ2-1, with 7 bases matching TRBD2. The trim removed 1 base at V and 6 bases at J, leaving 3 bases unmatched. Germline lookup yields CDR1 SGHTA and CDR2 FQGNSA. The CDR3 runs 14 residues. The CDR3 region has the DNA TGTGCCAGCAGCTTAGATATAGCGGGCAATGAGCAGTTCTTC. This translates into CASSLDIAGNEQFF.

The J gene is TRBJ1-6, the V gene TRBV7-2, with D possibly TRBD1 on 5 matching bases. CDR3 length: 15 residues. Trimming removed 5 bases at V and 5 bases at J, with 13 bases between. CDR1 is SGHTA and CDR2 is FQGNSA in the germline V gene. Written as DNA, the CDR3 is TGTGCCAGCAGCCGTAGACAGAACAATAATTCACCCCTCCACTTT. It translates to CASSRRQNNNSPLHF.

In this sample, this clonotype turned up a few times. The V call is TRBV7-6, the J call TRBJ2-7; TRBD2 agrees at 9 bases. From germline, CDR1 is SGHVS and CDR2 FNYEAQ. The CDR3 is 14 amino acids. Trimming at V came to 6 bases and at J to 1 base, leaving 4 bases not matched to a gene. CDR3 DNA: TGTGCCAGCAGTAACCTAGCGGGATCCTACGAGCAGTACTTC. As protein: CASSNLAGSYEQYF.

This clonotype was seen only a few times. The chain has TRBV27 and TRBJ1-5; TRBD1 is a possible D gene (5 bases). Between the trimmed V and J ends, which lost 5 bases and 4 bases, there was a span of 9 bases. Germline CDR1 MNHEY, CDR2 SMNVEV (reference sequence). The CDR3 is 13 residues long. The CDR3 loop reads CASSTQGNQPQHF. CDR3 sequence (DNA): TGTGCCAGCAGTACCCAGGGAAATCAGCCCCAGCATTTT.

This chain connects TRBV20-1 to TRBJ2-5, with D possibly matching TRBD1 (6 bases). V lost 4 bases to trimming and J lost 1 base, with 13 bases between them. CDR1 is DFQATT and CDR2 is SNEGSKA in the germline V gene (reference sequence). This CDR3 is built from 14 residues. The CDR3 is CSATRQDLQETQYF. In nucleotides, the CDR3 is TGCAGTGCTACCCGACAGGACCTCCAAGAGACCCAGTACTTC.

V and J are TRBV12-3 or TRBV12-4 and TRBJ2-1; D gene uncertain. The CDR3 runs to 15 residues. V was cut by 0 bases and J by 8 bases, with 14 bases left in between. CDR3 sequence reads: CASSLAAHGRDEQFF. The CDR3 DNA is TGTGCCAGCAGTTTAGCGGCTCACGGTCGGGATGAGCAGTTCTTC.

About this clonotype itself: Sequence at one end of the junction differs from germline and may be a read error. CDR3 nucleotide sequence: TGTGCCAGCACCCCTCTAGCGGGAGGGTACAGTGAGCAGTTCTTC. It translates to CASTPLAGGYSEQFF. This chain links TRBV6-2 or TRBV6-3 with TRBJ2-1, with 12 positions matching TRBD2. The germline gives CDR1 MNHEY, CDR2 SVGEGT. The CDR3 runs 15 residues.